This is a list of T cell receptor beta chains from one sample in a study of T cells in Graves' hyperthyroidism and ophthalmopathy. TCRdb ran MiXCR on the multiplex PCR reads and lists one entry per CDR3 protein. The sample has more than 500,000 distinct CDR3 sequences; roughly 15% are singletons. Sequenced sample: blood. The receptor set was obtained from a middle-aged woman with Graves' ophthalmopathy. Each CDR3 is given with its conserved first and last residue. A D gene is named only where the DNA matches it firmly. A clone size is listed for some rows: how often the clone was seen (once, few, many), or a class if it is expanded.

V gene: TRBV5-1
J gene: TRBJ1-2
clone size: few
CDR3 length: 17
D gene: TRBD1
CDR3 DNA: TGCGCCAGCAGCACCAACGCCGGGACAGGGACCGACTATGGCTACACCTTC
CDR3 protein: CASSTNAGTGTDYGYTF

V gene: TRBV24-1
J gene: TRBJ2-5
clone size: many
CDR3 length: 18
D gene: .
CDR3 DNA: TGTGCCACCAGTGAGGAAGATGACAGGGCGGGGTCCAAAGAGACCCAGTACTTC
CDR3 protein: CATSEEDDRAGSKETQYF

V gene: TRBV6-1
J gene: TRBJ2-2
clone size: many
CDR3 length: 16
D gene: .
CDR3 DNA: TGTGCCAGCAGCCGGACAAATCCTCGAGACACCGGGGAGCTGTTTTTT
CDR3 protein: CASSRTNPRDTGELFF

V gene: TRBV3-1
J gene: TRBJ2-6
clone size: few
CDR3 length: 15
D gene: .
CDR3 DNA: TGTGCCAGCAGCCAAGGGTTATTGGGGGCCAACGTCCTGATTTTC
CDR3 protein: CASSQGLLGANVLIF

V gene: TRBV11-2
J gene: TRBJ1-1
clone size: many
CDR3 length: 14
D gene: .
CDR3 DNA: TGTGCCAGCAGCTTAGAACAGGGCCACACTGAAGCTTTCTTT
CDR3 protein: CASSLEQGHTEAFF

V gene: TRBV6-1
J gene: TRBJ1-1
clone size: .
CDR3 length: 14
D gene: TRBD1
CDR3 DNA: TGTGCCAGCAGTGCGGCGACAGGGATCCTCTTTGTTTTCTTT
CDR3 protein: CASSAATGILFVFF

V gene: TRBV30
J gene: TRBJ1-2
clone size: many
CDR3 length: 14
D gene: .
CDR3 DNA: TGTGCCTGGAGGACCCCAGGGGATGGCTATGGCTACACCTTC
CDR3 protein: CAWRTPGDGYGYTF

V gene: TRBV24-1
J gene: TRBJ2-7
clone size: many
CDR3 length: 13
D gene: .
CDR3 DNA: TGTGCCACCAGTGATTTGCGAAGCTACGAGCAGTACTTC
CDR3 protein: CATSDLRSYEQYF

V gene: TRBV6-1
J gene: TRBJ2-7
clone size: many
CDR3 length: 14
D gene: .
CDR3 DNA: TGTGCCAGCACCAGAGATGACAACGACTACGAGCAGTACTTC
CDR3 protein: CASTRDDNDYEQYF

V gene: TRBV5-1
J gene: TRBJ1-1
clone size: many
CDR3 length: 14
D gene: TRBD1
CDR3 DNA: TGCGCCAGCAGCTCCGGGACAGGGGACACTGAAGCTTTCTTT
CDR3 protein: CASSSGTGDTEAFF

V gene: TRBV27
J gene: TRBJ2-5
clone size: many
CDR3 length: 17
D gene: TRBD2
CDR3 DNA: TGTGCCAGCAGTATGTCTCTCCCGGGACTAGCGATGGAGACCCAGTACTTC
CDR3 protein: CASSMSLPGLAMETQYF

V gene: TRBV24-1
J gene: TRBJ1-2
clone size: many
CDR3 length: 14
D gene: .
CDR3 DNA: TGTGCCACCAGTGATTCTGCAGGGAGATATGGCTACACCTTC
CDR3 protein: CATSDSAGRYGYTF

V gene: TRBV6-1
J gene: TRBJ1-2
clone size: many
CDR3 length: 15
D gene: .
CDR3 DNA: TGTGCCAGCAGCCCCGGGGGGGGCTCTCTCTATGGCTACACCTTC
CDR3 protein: CASSPGGGSLYGYTF

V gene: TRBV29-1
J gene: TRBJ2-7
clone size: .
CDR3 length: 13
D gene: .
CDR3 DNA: TGCAGCGCCGCGGGTGAGGGTTGGTACGAGCAGTACTTC
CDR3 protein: CSAAGEGWYEQYF

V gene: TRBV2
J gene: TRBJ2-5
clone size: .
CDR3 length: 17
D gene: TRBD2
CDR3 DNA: TGTGCCAGCAGTGAATGGTCGGGACTAGCGGGAGCGGAGACCCAGTACTTC
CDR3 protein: CASSEWSGLAGAETQYF

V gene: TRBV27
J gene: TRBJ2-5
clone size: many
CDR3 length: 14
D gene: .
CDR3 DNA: TGTGCCAGCAGCGAACGGGAGAACCAAGAGACCCAGTACTTC
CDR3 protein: CASSERENQETQYF

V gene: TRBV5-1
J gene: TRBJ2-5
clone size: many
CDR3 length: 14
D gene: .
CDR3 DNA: TGCGCCAGCAGCTTGACTAGCCCAAGAGAGACCCAGTACTTC
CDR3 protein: CASSLTSPRETQYF

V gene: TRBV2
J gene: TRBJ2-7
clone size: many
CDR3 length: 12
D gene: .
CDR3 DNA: TGTGCCAGCCTGGACGTCGTTTACGAGCAGTACTTC
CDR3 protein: CASLDVVYEQYF

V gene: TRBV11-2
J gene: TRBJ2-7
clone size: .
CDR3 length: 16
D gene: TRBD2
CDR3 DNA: TGTGCCAGCAGCTTAGTCCCGGGACTAGCGTTCGACGAGCAGTACTTC
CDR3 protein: CASSLVPGLAFDEQYF

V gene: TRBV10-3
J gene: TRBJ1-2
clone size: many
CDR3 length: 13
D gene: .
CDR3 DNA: TGTGCCACCGTAGGCCCTGTGGGTAGTGGCTACACCTTC
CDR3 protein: CATVGPVGSGYTF

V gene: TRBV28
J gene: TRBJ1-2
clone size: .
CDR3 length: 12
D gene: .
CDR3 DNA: TGTGCCAGCGGCATCCGGCTGGATGGCTACACCTTC
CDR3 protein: CASGIRLDGYTF

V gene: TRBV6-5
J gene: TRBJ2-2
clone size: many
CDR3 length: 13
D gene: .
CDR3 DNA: TGTGCCAGCAGTTACTCAGAGCCCGGGGAGCTGTTTTTT
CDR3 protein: CASSYSEPGELFF

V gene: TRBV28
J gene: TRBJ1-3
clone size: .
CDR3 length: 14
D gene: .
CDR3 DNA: TGTGCCAGCAAAAAGGTTTTCTCTGGAAACACCATATATTTT
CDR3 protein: CASKKVFSGNTIYF

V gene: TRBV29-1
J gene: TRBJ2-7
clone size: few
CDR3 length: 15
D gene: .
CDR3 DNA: TGCAGCGTTGAAGATCGGGGAACACTCTCCTACGAGCAGTACTTC
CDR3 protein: CSVEDRGTLSYEQYF

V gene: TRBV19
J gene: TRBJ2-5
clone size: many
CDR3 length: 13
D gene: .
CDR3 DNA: TGTGCCAGTAGTACCCCAGGGAGTGAGACCCAGTACTTC
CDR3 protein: CASSTPGSETQYF

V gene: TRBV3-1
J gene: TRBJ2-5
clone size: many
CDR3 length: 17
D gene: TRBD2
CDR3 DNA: TGTGCCAGCAGCCAAGATCGTCTAGCGGGGGGAGGAGAGACCCAGTACTTC
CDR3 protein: CASSQDRLAGGGETQYF

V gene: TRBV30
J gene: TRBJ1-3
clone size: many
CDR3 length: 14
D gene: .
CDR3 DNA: TGTGCCTGGAGCTCAGGGGCGGCTGGAAACACCATATATTTT
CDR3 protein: CAWSSGAAGNTIYF

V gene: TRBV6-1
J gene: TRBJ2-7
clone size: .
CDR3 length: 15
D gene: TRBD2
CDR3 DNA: TGTGCCAGCAGTGCGGGGACTAGCGGGATGGACGAGCAGTACTTC
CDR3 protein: CASSAGTSGMDEQYF